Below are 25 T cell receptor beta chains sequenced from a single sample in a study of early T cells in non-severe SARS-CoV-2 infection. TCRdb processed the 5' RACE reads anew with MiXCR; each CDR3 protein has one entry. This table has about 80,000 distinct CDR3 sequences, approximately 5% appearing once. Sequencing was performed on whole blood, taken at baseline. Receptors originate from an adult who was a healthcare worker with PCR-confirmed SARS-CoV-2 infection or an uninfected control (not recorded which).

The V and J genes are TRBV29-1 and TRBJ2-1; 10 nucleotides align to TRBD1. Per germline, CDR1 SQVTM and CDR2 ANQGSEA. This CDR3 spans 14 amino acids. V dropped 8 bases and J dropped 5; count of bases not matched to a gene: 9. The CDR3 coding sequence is TGCAGCCTAGCCCGGGACAGGGGAAACAATGAGCAGTTCTTC. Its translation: CSLARDRGNNEQFF.

For the CDR3, the DNA is TGTGCCAGCAGTTTATCCCTTGGGACTAGCTCCTACGAGCAGTACTTC. Translating gives CASSLSLGTSSYEQYF. The chain employs TRBV28 and TRBJ2-7; 8 bases agree with TRBD2. CDR3 length: 16 amino acids. V dropped 1 base and J dropped 0; count of bases not matched to a gene: 5. CDR1 is MDHEN, CDR2 SYDVKM, per germline. The full variable domain, with the rest looked up from reference TRBV28 and TRBJ2-7, is DVKVTQSSRYLVKRTGEKVFLECVQDMDHENMFWYRQDPGLGLRLIYFSYDVKMKEKGDIPEGYSVSREKKERFSLILESASTNQTSMYLCASSLSLGTSSYEQYFGPGTRLTVT.

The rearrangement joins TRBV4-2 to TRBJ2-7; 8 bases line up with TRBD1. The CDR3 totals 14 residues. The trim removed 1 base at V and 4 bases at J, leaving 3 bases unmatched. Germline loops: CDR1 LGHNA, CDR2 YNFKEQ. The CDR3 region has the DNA TGTGCCAGCAGCCAAGCCAGGGGGCGTTACGAGCAGTACTTC. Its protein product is CASSQARGRYEQYF.

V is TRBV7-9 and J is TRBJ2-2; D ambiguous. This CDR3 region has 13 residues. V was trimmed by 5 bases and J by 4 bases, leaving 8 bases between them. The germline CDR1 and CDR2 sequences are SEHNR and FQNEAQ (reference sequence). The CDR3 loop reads CASSPAGTGELFF. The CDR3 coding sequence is TGTGCCAGCAGCCCAGCAGGCACCGGGGAGCTGTTTTTT.

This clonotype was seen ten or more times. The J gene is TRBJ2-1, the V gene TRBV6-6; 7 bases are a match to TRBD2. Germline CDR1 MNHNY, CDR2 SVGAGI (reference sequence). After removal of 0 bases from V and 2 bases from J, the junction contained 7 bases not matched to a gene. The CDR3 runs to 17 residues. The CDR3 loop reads CASSYSIGRRTYNEQFF. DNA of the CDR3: TGTGCCAGCAGTTACTCTATCGGGAGGAGGACCTACAATGAGCAGTTCTTC.

DNA of the CDR3: TGTGCCAGCAGCTTAGATCAGTGGGACACCGGGGAGCTGTTTTTT. This gives the protein CASSLDQWDTGELFF. The gene calls are TRBV11-2 and TRBJ2-2; D unresolved. The CDR3 extends over 15 amino acids. Trimming pared 0 bases from V and 3 bases from J, leaving 8 bases between. Germline loops: CDR1 SGHAT, CDR2 FQNNGV.

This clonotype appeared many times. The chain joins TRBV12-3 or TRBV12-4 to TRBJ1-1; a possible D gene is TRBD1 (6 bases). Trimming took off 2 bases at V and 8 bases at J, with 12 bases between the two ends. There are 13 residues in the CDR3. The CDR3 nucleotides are TGTGCCAGCAGTTTAAACAGGGCCACCGAAGCTTTCTTT. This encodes CASSLNRATEAFF.

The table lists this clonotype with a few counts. The CDR3 region is CASSEFGTGVTEAFF. CDR3 nucleotides: TGTGCCAGCAGTGAGTTCGGGACAGGGGTGACTGAAGCTTTCTTT. The chain uses TRBV6-1 and TRBJ1-1; 10 nucleotides agree with TRBD1. Germline-derived CDR1 and CDR2 are MNHNS and SASEGT. Trimming cost V 3 bases and J 5 bases; bases outside gene matches: 6. The CDR3 covers 15 residues.

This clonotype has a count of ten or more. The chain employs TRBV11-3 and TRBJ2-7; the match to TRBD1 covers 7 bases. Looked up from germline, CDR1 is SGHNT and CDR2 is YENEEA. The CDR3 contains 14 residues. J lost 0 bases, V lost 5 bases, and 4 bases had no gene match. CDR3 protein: CASSRQGSSYEQYF. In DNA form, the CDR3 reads TGTGCCAGCAGCCGACAGGGCAGCTCCTACGAGCAGTACTTC.

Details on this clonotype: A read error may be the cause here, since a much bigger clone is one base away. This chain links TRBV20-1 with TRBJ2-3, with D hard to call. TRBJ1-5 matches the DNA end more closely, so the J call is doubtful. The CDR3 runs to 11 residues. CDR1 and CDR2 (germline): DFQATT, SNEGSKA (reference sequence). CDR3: CSAVLSDTQHF. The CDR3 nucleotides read TGCAGTGCTGTCTTATCAGATACGCAGCATTTT.

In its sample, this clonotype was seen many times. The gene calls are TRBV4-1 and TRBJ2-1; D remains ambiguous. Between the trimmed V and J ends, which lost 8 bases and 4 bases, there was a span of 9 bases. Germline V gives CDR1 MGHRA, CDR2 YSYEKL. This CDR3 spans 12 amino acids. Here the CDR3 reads CASRRSYNEQFF. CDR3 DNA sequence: TGCGCCAGCCGCCGAAGTTACAATGAGCAGTTCTTC.

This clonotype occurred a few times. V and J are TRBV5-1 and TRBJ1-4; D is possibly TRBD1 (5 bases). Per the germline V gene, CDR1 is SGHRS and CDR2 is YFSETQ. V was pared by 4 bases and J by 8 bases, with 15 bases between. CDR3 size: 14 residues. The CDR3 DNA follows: TGCGCCAGCAGCGAACGGGGGATTGAAGAAAAACTGTTTTTT. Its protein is CASSERGIEEKLFF.

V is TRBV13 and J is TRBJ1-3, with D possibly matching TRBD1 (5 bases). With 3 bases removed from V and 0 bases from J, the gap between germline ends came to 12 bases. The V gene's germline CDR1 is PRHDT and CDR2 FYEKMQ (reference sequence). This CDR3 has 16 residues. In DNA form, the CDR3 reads TGTGCCAGCAGCTTCCGGGACTCGAGCTCTGGAAACACCATATATTTT. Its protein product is CASSFRDSSSGNTIYF. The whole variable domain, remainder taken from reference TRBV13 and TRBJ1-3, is AAGVIQSPRHLIKEKRETATLKCYPIPRHDTVYWYQQGPGQDPQFLISFYEKMQSDKGSIPDRFSAQQFSDYHSELNMSSLELGDSALYFCASSFRDSSSGNTIYFGEGSWLTVV.

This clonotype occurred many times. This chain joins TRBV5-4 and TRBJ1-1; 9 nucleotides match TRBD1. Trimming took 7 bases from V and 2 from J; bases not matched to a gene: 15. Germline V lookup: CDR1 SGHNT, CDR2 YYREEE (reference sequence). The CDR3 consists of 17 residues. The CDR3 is CASATRGQGLVNTEAFF. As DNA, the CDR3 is TGTGCCAGCGCAACCCGGGGACAGGGACTTGTAAACACTGAAGCTTTCTTT.

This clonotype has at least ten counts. The CDR3 spells CSVWAGGPYEQYF. The CDR3 nucleotides read TGCAGTGTGTGGGCGGGAGGGCCCTACGAGCAGTACTTC. The chain combines TRBV20-1 with TRBJ2-7; 9 bases map to TRBD2. J lost 2 bases, V lost 7 bases, and 6 bases had no gene match. Germline V lookup: CDR1 DFQATT, CDR2 SNEGSKA (reference sequence). This CDR3 spans 13 amino acids.

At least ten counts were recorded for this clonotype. CDR3 sequence (DNA): TGTGCCAGCAGTGAAGCGGTATGGGAGTCACCCCTCCACTTT. Translating it yields CASSEAVWESPLHF. The chain is built from TRBV6-1 and TRBJ1-6, with D unclear. CDR1 MNHNS and CDR2 SASEGT come from the germline V gene. V lost 0 bases and J 10 bases, leaving 10 bases between the germline ends. This CDR3 contains 14 residues.

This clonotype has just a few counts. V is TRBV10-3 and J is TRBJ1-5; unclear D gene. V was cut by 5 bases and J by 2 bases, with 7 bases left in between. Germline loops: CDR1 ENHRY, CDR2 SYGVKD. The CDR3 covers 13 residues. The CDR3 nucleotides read TGTGCCATCAGTCCCGAGGGCAATCAGCCCCAGCATTTT. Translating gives CAISPEGNQPQHF.

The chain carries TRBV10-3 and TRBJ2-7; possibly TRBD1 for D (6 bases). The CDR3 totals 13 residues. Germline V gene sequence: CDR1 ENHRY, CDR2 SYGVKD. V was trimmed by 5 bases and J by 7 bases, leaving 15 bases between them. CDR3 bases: TGTGCCATCAGTCTCATACAGGGAGAAGAGCAGTACTTC. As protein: CAISLIQGEEQYF.

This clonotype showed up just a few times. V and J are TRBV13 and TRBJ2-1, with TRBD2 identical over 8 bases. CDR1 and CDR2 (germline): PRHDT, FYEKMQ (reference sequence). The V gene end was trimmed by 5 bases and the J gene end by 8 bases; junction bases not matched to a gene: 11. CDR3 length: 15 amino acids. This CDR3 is CASSRLGLASDEQFF. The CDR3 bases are TGTGCCAGCAGCCGCCTTGGACTAGCCTCCGATGAGCAGTTCTTC.

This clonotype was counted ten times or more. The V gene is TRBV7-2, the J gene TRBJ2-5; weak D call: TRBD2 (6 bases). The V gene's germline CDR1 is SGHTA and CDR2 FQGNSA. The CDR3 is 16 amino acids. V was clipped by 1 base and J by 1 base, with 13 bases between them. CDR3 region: CASSLGTKGGQETQYF. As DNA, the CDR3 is TGTGCCAGCAGCTTAGGGACGAAGGGAGGCCAAGAGACCCAGTACTTC.

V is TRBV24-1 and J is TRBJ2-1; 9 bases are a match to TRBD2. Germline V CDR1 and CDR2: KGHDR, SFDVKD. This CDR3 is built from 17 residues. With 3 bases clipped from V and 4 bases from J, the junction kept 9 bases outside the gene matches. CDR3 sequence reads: CATSDGVAGDGYNEQFF. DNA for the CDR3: TGTGCCACCAGTGATGGGGTAGCGGGAGACGGGTACAATGAGCAGTTCTTC.

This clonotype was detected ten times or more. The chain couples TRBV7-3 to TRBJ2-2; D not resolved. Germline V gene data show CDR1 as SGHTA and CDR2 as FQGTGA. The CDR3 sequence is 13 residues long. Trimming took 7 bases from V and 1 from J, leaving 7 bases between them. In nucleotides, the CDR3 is TGTGCCAGCACTCCACAGAACACCGGGGAGCTGTTTTTT. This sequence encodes CASTPQNTGELFF.

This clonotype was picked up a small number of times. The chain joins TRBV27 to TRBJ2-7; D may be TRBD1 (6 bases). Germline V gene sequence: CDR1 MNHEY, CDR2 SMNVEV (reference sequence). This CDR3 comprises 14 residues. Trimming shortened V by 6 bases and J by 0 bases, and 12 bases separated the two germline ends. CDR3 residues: CASSGQSRSYEQYF. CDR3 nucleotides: TGTGCCAGCAGCGGACAGTCGCGCTCCTACGAGCAGTACTTC.

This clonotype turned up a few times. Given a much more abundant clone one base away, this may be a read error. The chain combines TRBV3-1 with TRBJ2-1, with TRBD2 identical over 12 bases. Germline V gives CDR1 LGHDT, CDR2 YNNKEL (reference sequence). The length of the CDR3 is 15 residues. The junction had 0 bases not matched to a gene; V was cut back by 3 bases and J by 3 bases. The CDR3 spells CASSQTSGSYNEQFF. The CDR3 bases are TGTGCCAGCAGCCAGACTAGCGGGAGCTACAATGAGCAGTTCTTC.

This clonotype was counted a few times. This CDR3 is CASAQDSTYYGYTF. DNA for the CDR3: TGCGCCAGTGCCCAGGACAGCACCTACTATGGCTACACCTTC. The J gene is TRBJ1-2, the V gene TRBV5-1; D perhaps matches TRBD1 (6 bases). Germline-derived CDR1 and CDR2 are SGHRS and YFSETQ. The CDR3 is made up of 14 amino acids. Trimming shortened V by 8 bases and J by 3 bases, and 17 bases separated the two germline ends.